The rows below give T cell receptor beta chains drawn from one sample of a study of shared T cell receptors in the human thymus. Sequencing used immunoSEQ multiplex PCR; TCRdb keeps in-frame clones, though not all of them. The table lists around 730,000 clones, 80% to 90% of them singletons. These data were also filed under a second study, of human thymus T cells.

The sample comprised thymocytes. All receptors come from a girl under three years old with a congenital heart defect. CDR3s include the opening cysteine and the closing phenylalanine or tryptophan. D genes are given only for firm matches. Only part of the rows carry a size: once, few, many, or a class if the clone is expanded.

.,TRBJ1-1,TRBV5-4,once,TGTGCCAGCGGGGGCTGGAACACTGAAGCTTTCTTT,CASGGWNTEAFF
.,TRBJ1-6,TRBV27,.,TGTGCCAGCAGTTTGACGGGATTAAATTCACCCCTCCACTTT,CASSLTGLNSPLHF
TRBD2,TRBJ2-1,TRBV4-1,.,TGCGCCAGCAGCCCCTTCGGACTAGCGGGGGCCCCAAATGAGCAGTTCTTC,CASSPFGLAGAPNEQFF
TRBD1,TRBJ1-1,TRBV13,.,TGTGCCAGCAGCTTAGACCGGGCAGGGGGCCCCATGAACACTGAAGCTTTCTTT,CASSLDRAGGPMNTEAFF
TRBD2,TRBJ2-1,TRBV29-1,.,TGCAGCGTTGAAAGGACTAGCGGGGACGAGCAGTTCTTC,CSVERTSGDEQFF
.,TRBJ1-3,TRBV5-1,.,TGCGCCACCAAGCCGGGACACAACCTCTCTGGAAACACCATATATTTT,CATKPGHNLSGNTIYF
.,TRBJ1-2,TRBV20-1,.,TGCAGTGCTCAGCGACCCAATGGCTACACCTTC,CSAQRPNGYTF
TRBD2,TRBJ2-1,TRBV7-6,.,TGTGCCAGCAGCTTGAGCCACCGCCGGGGACTAGCGGGTCCCAGCTCCTACAATGAGCAGTTCTTC,CASSLSHRRGLAGPSSYNEQFF
.,TRBJ1-4,TRBV5-5,.,TGTGCCAGCAGCTGGCGGTACAATGAAAAACTGTTTTTT,CASSWRYNEKLFF
TRBD1,TRBJ2-2,TRBV19,.,TGTGCCAGTAGTAGACAGGGAACCACCGGGGAGCTGTTTTTT,CASSRQGTTGELFF
TRBD1,TRBJ2-3,TRBV5-6,.,TGTGCCAGCAGCTTCGGACAGGACACAGATACGCAGTATTTT,CASSFGQDTDTQYF
.,TRBJ1-3,TRBV5-1,few,TGCGCCAGCAGCTTGCCCGGGAGCTCTGGAAACACCATATATTTT,CASSLPGSSGNTIYF
TRBD1,TRBJ1-1,TRBV7-6,.,TGTGCCAGCAGCCCCGACAGGGGACGAGGGGCTAAGAACACTGAAGCTTTCTTT,CASSPDRGRGAKNTEAFF
TRBD1,TRBJ1-6,TRBV5-1,.,TGCGCCAGCAGCTTTAGGGGACAGGCCCAATCACCCCTCCACTTT,CASSFRGQAQSPLHF
.,TRBJ2-3,TRBV19,.,TGTGCCAGTAGTATAGAGGGAGTGAGCACAGATACGCAGTATTTT,CASSIEGVSTDTQYF
TRBD1,TRBJ1-6,TRBV6-5,.,TGTGCCAGCAGGAGGACAGGGAATTCACCCCTCCACTTT,CASRRTGNSPLHF
.,TRBJ1-1,TRBV6-5,.,TGTGCCAGCAGTTACGCTATCCCTCAGGAGAACACTGAAGCTTTCTTT,CASSYAIPQENTEAFF
TRBD1,TRBJ2-7,TRBV4-1,.,TGCGCCAGCAGCCCACGACCCGGGACAGGGACCTACGAGCAGTACTTC,CASSPRPGTGTYEQYF
.,TRBJ1-1,TRBV5-4,.,TGTGCCAGCAGTCCCCCACAAGCAGCGAGGGCTGAAGCTTTCTTT,CASSPPQAARAEAFF